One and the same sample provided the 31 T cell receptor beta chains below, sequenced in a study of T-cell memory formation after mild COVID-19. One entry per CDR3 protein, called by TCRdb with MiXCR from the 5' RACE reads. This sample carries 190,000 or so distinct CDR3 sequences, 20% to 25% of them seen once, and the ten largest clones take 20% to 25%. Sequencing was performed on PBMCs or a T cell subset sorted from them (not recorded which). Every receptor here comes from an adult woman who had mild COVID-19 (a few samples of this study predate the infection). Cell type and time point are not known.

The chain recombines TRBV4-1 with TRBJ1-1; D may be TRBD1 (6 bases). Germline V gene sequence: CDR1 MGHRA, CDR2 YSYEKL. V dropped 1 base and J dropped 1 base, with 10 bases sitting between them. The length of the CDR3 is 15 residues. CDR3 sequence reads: CASSQATGTNTEAFF. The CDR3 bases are TGCGCCAGCAGCCAAGCTACAGGGACGAACACTGAAGCTTTCTTT.

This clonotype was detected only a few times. CDR3 nucleotides: TGTGCCAGCAGCTTAGGAACCGAGGGTGAAGCTTTCTTT. It specifies CASSLGTEGEAFF. The chain combines TRBV7-3 with TRBJ1-1; D remains unclear. The CDR3 covers 13 residues. Looked up from germline, CDR1 is SGHTA and CDR2 is FQGTGA. Trimming cost V 2 bases and J 7 bases, with 11 bases left between them.

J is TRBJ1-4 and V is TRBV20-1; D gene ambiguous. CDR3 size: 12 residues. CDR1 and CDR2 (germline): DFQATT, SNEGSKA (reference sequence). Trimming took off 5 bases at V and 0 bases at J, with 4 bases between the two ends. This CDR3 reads CSAWATNEKLFF. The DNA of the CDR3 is TGCAGTGCTTGGGCAACTAATGAAAAACTGTTTTTT.

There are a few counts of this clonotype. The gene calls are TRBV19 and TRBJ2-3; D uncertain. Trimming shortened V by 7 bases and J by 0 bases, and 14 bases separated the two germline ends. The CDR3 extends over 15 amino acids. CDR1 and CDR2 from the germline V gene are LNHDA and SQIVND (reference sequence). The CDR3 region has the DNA TGTGCCAGTACCGCCCGGGTCTCTAGCACAGATACGCAGTATTTT. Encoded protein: CASTARVSSTDTQYF.

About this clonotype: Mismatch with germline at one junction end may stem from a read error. CDR3 sequence reads: CATSDLGTGRPGELFF. For the CDR3, the DNA is TGTGCCACCAGCGATTTGGGGACAGGGAGGCCCGGGGAGCTGTTTTTT. The chain carries TRBV24-1 and TRBJ2-2; 9 positions match TRBD1. This CDR3 has 16 amino acids. The germline CDR1 and CDR2 sequences are KGHDR and SFDVKD.

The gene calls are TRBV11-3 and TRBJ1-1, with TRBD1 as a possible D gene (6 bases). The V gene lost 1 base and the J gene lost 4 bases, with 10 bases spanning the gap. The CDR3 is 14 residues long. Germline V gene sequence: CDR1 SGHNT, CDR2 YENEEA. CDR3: CASSLGGGTTEAFF. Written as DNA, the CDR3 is TGTGCCAGCAGCTTAGGAGGGGGAACCACTGAAGCTTTCTTT.

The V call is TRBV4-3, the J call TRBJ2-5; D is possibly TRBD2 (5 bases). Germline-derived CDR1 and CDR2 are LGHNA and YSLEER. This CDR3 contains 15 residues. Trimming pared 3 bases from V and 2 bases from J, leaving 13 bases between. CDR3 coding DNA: TGCGCCAGCAGCCAGGGCCGTGCGGGTCAAGAGACCCAGTACTTC. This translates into CASSQGRAGQETQYF.

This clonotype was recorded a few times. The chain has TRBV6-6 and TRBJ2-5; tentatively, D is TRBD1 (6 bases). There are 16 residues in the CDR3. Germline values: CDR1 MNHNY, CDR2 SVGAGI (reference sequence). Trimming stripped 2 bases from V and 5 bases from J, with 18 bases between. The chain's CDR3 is CASSYRLGALGETQYF. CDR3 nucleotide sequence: TGTGCCAGCAGTTACCGGCTGGGGGCGTTGGGGGAGACCCAGTACTTC.

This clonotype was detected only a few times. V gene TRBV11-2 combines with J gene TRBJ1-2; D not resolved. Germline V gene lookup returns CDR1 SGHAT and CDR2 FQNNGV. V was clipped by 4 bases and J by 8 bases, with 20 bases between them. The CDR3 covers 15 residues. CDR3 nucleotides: TGTGCCAGCAGCTCCCCGGGTCACCGGCTGGGGGGCTACACCTTC. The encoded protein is CASSSPGHRLGGYTF. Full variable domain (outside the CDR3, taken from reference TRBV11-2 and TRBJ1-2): EAGVAQSPRYKIIEKRQSVAFWCNPISGHATLYWYQQILGQGPKLLIQFQNNGVVDDSQLPKDRFSAERLKGVDSTLKIQPAKLEDSAVYLCASSSPGHRLGGYTFGSGTRLTVV.

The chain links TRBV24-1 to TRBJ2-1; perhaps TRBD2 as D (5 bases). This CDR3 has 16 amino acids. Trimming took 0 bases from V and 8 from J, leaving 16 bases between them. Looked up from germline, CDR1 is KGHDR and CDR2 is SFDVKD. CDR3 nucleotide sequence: TGTGCCACCAGTGATTTGCATTATAACGGGATGGATGAGCAGTTCTTC. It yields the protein CATSDLHYNGMDEQFF.

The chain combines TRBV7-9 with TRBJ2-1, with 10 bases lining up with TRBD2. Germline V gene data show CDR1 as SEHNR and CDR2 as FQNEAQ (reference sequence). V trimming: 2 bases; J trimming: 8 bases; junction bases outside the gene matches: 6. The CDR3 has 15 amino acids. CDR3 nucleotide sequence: TGTGCCAGCAGCTTAAGCGGGGGGGCCTGGGATGAGCAGTTCTTC. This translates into CASSLSGGAWDEQFF.

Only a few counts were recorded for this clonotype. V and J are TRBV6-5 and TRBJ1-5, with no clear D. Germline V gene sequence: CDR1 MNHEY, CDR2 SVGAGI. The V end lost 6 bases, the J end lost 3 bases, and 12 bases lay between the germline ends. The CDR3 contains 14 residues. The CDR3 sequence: CASSTDGPNQPQHF. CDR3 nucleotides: TGTGCCAGCAGCACGGACGGTCCCAATCAGCCCCAGCATTTT.

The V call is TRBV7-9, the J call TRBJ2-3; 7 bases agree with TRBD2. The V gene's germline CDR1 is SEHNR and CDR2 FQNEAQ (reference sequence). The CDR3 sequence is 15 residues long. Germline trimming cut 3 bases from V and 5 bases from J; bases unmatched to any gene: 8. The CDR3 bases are TGTGCCAGCAGCTTCTTGGGAGGGGCGAAAGATACGCAGTATTTT. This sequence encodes CASSFLGGAKDTQYF.

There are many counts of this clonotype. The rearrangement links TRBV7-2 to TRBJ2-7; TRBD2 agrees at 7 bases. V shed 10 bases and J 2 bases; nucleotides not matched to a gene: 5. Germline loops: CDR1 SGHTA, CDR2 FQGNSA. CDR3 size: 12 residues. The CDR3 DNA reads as TGTGCCATGGGTCGGGGGGCCTACGAGCAGTACTTC. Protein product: CAMGRGAYEQYF.

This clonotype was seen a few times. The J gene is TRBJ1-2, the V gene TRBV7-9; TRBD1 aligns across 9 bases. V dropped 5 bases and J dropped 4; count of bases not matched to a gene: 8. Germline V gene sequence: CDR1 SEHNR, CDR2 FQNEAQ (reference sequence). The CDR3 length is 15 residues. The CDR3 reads CASSGRQGVSYGYTF. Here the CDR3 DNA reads TGTGCCAGCAGCGGACGACAGGGGGTCAGCTATGGCTACACCTTC. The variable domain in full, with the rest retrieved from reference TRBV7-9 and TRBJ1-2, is DTGVSQNPRHKITKRGQNVTFRCDPISEHNRLYWYRQTLGQGPEFLTYFQNEAQLEKSRLLSDRFSAERPKGSFSTLEIQRTEQGDSAMYLCASSGRQGVSYGYTFGSGTRLTVV.

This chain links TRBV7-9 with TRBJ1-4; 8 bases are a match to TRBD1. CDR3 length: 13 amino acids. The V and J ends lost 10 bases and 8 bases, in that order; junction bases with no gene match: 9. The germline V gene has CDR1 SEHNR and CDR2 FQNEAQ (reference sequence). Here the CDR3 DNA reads TGTGCCACGGGGGCAGGGGGCGGCGAAAAACTGTTTTTT. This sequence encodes CATGAGGGEKLFF.

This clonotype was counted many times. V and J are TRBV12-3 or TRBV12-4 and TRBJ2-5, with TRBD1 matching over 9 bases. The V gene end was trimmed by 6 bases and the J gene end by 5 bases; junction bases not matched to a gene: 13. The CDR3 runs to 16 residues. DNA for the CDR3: TGTGCCAGCAGCCTCACCGGGACAGGGTATTTGGAGACCCAGTACTTC. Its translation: CASSLTGTGYLETQYF.

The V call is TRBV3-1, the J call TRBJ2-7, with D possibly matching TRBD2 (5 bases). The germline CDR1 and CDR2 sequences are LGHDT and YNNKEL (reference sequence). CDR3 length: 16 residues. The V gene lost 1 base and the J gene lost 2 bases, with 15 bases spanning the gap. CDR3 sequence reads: CASSQGAVDSTYEQYF. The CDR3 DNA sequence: TGTGCCAGCAGCCAAGGGGCCGTGGACTCCACCTACGAGCAGTACTTC.

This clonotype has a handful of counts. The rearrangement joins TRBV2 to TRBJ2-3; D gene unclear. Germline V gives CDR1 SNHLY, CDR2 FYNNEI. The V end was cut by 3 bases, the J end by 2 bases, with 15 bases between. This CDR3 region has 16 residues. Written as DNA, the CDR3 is TGTGCCAGCAGTGACGAGGCCCCGCGGTCCACAGATACGCAGTATTTT. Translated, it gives CASSDEAPRSTDTQYF.

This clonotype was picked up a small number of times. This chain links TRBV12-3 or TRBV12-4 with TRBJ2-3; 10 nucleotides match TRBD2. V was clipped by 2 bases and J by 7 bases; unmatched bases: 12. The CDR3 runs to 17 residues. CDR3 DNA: TGTGCCAGCAGTTTATCTGGCCTAGCGGGGGACTCCTATACGCAGTATTTT. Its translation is CASSLSGLAGDSYTQYF.

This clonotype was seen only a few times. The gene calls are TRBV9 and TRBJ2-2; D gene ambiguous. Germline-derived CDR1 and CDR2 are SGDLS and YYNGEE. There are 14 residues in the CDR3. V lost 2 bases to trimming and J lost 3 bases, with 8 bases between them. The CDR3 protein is CASSVEFYTGELFF. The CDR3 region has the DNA TGTGCCAGCAGCGTTGAGTTCTACACCGGGGAGCTGTTTTTT.

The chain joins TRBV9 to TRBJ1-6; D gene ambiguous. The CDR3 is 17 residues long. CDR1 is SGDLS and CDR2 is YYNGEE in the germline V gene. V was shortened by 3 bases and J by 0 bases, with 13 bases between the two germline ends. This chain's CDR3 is CASSEEDWSSYNSPLHF. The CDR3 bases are TGTGCCAGCAGCGAGGAGGACTGGAGCTCCTATAATTCACCCCTCCACTTT.

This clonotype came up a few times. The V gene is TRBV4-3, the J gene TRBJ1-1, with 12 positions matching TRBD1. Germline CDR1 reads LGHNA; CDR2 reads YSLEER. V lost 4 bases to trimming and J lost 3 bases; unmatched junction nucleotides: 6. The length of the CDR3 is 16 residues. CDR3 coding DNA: TGCGCCAGCAGCCGGGGGACAGGGGGCTTTTACACTGAAGCTTTCTTT. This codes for CASSRGTGGFYTEAFF.

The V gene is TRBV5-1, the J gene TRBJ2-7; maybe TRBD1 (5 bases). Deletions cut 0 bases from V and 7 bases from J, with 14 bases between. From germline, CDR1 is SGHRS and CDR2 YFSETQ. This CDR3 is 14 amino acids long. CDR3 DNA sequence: TGCGCCAGCAGCTTGGCCCTCGCAGGGTGGGAGCAGTACTTC. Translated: CASSLALAGWEQYF.

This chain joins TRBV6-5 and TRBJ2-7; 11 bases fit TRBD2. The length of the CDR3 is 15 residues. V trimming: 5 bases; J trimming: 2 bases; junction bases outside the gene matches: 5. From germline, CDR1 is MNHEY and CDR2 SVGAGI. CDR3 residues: CASSTTSGDAYEQYF. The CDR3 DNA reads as TGTGCCAGCAGTACGACTAGCGGGGACGCCTACGAGCAGTACTTC.

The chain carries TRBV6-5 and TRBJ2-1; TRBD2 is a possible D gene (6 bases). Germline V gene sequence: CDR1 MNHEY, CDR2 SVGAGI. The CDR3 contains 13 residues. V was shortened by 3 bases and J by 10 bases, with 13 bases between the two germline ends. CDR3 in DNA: TGTGCCAGCAGTTATGGACCGGGGGTGGAGCAGTTCTTC. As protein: CASSYGPGVEQFF.

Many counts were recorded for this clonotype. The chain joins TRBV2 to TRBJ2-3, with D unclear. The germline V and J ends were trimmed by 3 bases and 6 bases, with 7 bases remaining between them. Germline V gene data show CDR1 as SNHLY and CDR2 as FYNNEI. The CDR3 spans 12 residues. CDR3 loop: CASSDPRDTQYF. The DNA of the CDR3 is TGTGCCAGCAGTGACCCCAGGGATACGCAGTATTTT.

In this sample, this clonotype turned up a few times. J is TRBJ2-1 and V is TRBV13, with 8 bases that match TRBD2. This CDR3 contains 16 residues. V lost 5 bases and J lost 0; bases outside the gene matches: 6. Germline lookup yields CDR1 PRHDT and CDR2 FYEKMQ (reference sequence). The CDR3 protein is CASSLTSGGSYNEQFF. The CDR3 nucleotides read TGTGCCAGCAGCCTAACTAGCGGAGGCTCCTACAATGAGCAGTTCTTC.

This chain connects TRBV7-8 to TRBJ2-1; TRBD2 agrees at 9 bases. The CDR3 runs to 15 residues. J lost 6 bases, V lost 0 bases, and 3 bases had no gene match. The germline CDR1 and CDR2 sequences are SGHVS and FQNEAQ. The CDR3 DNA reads TGTGCCAGCAGCTTAGCTTCTAGCGGGGTCAATGAGCAGTTCTTC. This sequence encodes CASSLASSGVNEQFF. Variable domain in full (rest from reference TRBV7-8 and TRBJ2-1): GAGVSQSPRYKVAKRGQDVALRCDPISGHVSLFWYQQALGQGPEFLTYFQNEAQLDKSGLPSDRFFAERPEGSVSTLKIQRTQQEDSAVYLCASSLASSGVNEQFFGPGTRLTVL.

The CDR3 spells CAWSVGNAEAFF. CDR3 nucleotide sequence: TGTGCCTGGAGTGTCGGTAACGCTGAAGCTTTCTTT. J is TRBJ1-1 and V is TRBV30, with D uncertain. Germline V CDR1 and CDR2: GTSNPN, SVGIG (reference sequence). CDR3 length: 12 amino acids. V was cut by 0 bases and J by 6 bases, with 8 bases left in between.

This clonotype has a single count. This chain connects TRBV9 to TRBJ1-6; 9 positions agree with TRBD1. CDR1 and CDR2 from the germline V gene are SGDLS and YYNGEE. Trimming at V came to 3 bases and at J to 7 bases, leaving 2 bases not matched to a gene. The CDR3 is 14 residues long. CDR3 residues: CASSADRGNSPLHF. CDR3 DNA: TGTGCCAGCAGCGCGGACAGGGGCAATTCACCCCTCCACTTT.